Presented here are 12 T cell receptor beta chains from one specimen sequenced in a study of T cell repertoires in cytomegalovirus infection (dated by TCRdb to between 2017 and 2020). The sequencer listed for this sample is Illumina HiSeq 1500. TCRdb reran the public reads through fastp at Q25 and MiXCR, keeping productive beta chains. When rows share a CDR3 protein, they turn into one entry using the most common DNA and genes. The sample has some 390,000 distinct CDR3 sequences on record, 15% to 20% of them singletons. Together, the top ten hold around 8.6% of the sample. Sequencing used PBMCs. The receptor source for this set is a human donor in good health (CMV status not recorded). Some clones in this sample may be carry-over from other donors' samples.

This clonotype was counted only a few times. V and J are TRBV6-5 and TRBJ2-1, with 9 bases identical to TRBD1. J was trimmed by 5 bases and V by 6 bases; bases with no gene match: 5. There are 14 residues in the CDR3. Per the germline V gene, CDR1 is MNHEY and CDR2 is SVGAGI. CDR3 coding DNA: TGTGCCAGCAGCCACAGGGGGCAGGACAATGAGCAGTTCTTC. As protein: CASSHRGQDNEQFF.

This clonotype turned up a few times. The genes are TRBV28 and TRBJ2-2, with TRBD1 identical over 10 bases. CDR1 and CDR2 (germline): MDHEN, SYDVKM. This CDR3 comprises 15 residues. V dropped 6 bases and J dropped 3; count of bases not matched to a gene: 4. The chain's CDR3 is CASRRDRGDTGELFF. The CDR3 bases are TGTGCCAGCAGGAGGGACAGGGGCGACACCGGGGAGCTGTTTTTT.

This clonotype was counted many times. CDR3 nucleotides: TGTGCCAGCAGGGGGGTCCTCCTAGAGGACACCATATATTTT. It translates to CASRGVLLEDTIYF. The genes are TRBV6-1 and TRBJ1-3; D perhaps matches TRBD1 (5 bases). This CDR3 contains 14 residues. Looked up from germline, CDR1 is MNHNS and CDR2 is SASEGT. Trimming took off 6 bases at V and 8 bases at J, with 17 bases between the two ends.

This clonotype was picked up many times. V gene TRBV10-3 combines with J gene TRBJ1-5; 7 nucleotides align to TRBD1. The CDR3 is 13 amino acids. Germline assignment: CDR1 ENHRY and CDR2 SYGVKD. The J segment lost 2 bases and the V segment lost 11 bases, leaving 6 bases of the junction unmatched. The CDR3 nucleotides read TGTGCCTCCAGGGGGGTAGGCAATCAGCCCCAGCATTTT. This codes for CASRGVGNQPQHF.

In the case of this clonotype: Its ends do not fully match the called genes, so a read error is possible. The chain recombines TRBV9 with TRBJ2-5; 7 bases match TRBD2. This CDR3 region has 14 residues. The germline V gene encodes CDR1 SGDLS and CDR2 YYNGEE. The CDR3 protein is CTSSRLAEQETQYF. The DNA for the CDR3 is TGTACCAGCAGTAGACTAGCAGAACAAGAGACCCAGTACTTC.

The sample holds a few counts of this clonotype. The chain links TRBV4-2 to TRBJ2-7; D tentatively fits TRBD1 or TRBD2 (5 bases each). Germline-derived CDR1 and CDR2 are LGHNA and YNFKEQ. Trimming stripped 3 bases from V and 3 bases from J, with 21 bases between. This CDR3 region has 17 residues. CDR3: CASSQGRTSRGFYEQYF. The CDR3 bases are TGTGCCAGCAGCCAGGGGCGGACGTCACGGGGTTTCTACGAGCAGTACTTC.

The CDR3 here is CASSFVGTNSPLHF. CDR3 DNA: TGTGCCAGCAGCTTCGTTGGGACAAATTCACCCCTCCACTTT. The chain joins TRBV11-2 to TRBJ1-6, with D possibly being TRBD1 (6 bases). CDR3 length: 14 amino acids. CDR1 is SGHAT, CDR2 FQNNGV, per germline. V was pared by 3 bases and J by 7 bases, with 10 bases between. The whole variable domain, remainder taken from reference TRBV11-2 and TRBJ1-6, is EAGVAQSPRYKIIEKRQSVAFWCNPISGHATLYWYQQILGQGPKLLIQFQNNGVVDDSQLPKDRFSAERLKGVDSTLKIQPAKLEDSAVYLCASSFVGTNSPLHFGNGTRLTVT.

The V and J genes are TRBV11-1 and TRBJ2-3; 7 bases are a match to TRBD2. The CDR3 has 16 residues. Germline CDR1 and CDR2: SGHAT and FQDESV (reference sequence). The ends lost 5 bases at V and 1 base at J; junction bases unmatched: 9. The CDR3 here is CASSVPRDYRTDTQYF. In DNA, the CDR3 is TGTGCCAGCAGCGTACCACGGGACTACCGCACAGATACGCAGTATTTT.

The chain couples TRBV12-3 or TRBV12-4 to TRBJ2-1; D might be TRBD2 (5 bases). This CDR3 has 14 amino acids. The germline V and J ends were trimmed by 7 bases and 4 bases, with 14 bases remaining between them. CDR3 bases: TGTGCCAGCAAGAACTCGGGAAATTACAATGAGCAGTTCTTC. It translates to CASKNSGNYNEQFF.

This clonotype turned up a few times. The chain couples TRBV4-3 to TRBJ1-1, with TRBD1 as a possible D gene (6 bases). Germline-derived CDR1 and CDR2 are LGHNA and YSLEER. With 3 bases removed from V and 11 bases from J, the gap between germline ends came to 13 bases. The CDR3 has 12 residues. The CDR3 is CASSQETGPAFF. CDR3 DNA sequence: TGCGCCAGCAGCCAGGAGACAGGTCCGGCTTTCTTT.

In its sample, this clonotype was seen a few times. The chain recombines TRBV20-1 with TRBJ1-2; weak D call: TRBD1 (6 bases). Per germline, CDR1 DFQATT and CDR2 SNEGSKA (reference sequence). CDR3 length: 14 amino acids. Trimming stripped 2 bases from V and 4 bases from J, with 14 bases between. The CDR3 sequence is CSARRTASFYGYTF. CDR3 DNA: TGCAGTGCTAGACGGACAGCGTCCTTCTATGGCTACACCTTC.

The chain carries TRBV7-9 and TRBJ2-7, with TRBD1 matching 8 bases. The CDR3 sequence is 15 residues long. V trimming: 5 bases; J trimming: 3 bases; junction bases outside the gene matches: 9. CDR1 and CDR2 (germline): SEHNR, FQNEAQ (reference sequence). CDR3 in amino acids: CASSEGQGQFYEQYF. The CDR3 DNA is TGTGCCAGCAGCGAAGGACAGGGCCAATTCTACGAGCAGTACTTC.